This paragraph covers one TCR beta chain sequence. Its binding antigen is unknown. No qualities accompany the bases; no much larger clone lies one base away. The donors were healthy, HIV-negative adults who had no recently reported acute infections or vaccinations. All donors were Caucasian adults living in Nashville, Tennessee, USA. Magnetic negative selection was used to enrich CD4+ T cells, after which naive cells were positively selected on CD45RA and the negative fraction became the memory subset. Blood was obtained by leukapheresis, after which PBMCs were separated by Ficoll-Histopaque density gradient centrifugation and cryopreserved in liquid nitrogen vapor phase. Analytical flow cytometry was used to check the purity and quantity of every magnetically sorted T cell population. Genomic DNA was isolated from each sorted fraction and quantified by UV absorbance on a Nanodrop 2000c. Using the deep immunoSEQ assay, TCR CDR3 regions were amplified from genomic DNA by multiplex PCR. For each cell subset, the extracted genomic DNA was distributed evenly across all wells of several immunoSEQ 96-well plates, and each plate served as one replicate. For sorted subsets, about 200 ng genomic DNA, equal to some 30,000 T cell genomes, was loaded into each replicate PCR. Purified libraries were quantified with a Qubit 3.0 fluorometer, sized on a Bioanalyzer 2100, and re-quantified with the KAPA Library Quantification kit. Each immunoSEQ 96-well plate was sequenced on its own single-read 150-cycle Illumina NextSeq 550 flow cell. As for the original processing: Because only junctional sequences without quality scores were contained in the immunoSEQ output, filtering matching that applied to full-length reads could not be performed. To assign V/J genes and CDR3, sequences were annotated against IMGT germline references using PyIR, a Python wrapper for IgBLAST v1.9. Any read was removed if the V/J assignment was weak (E-value above 1e-6), the CDR3 was missing, or the read contained stop codons, out-of-frame junctions, or ambiguous translated residues. V3J clonotypes were defined as sequences sharing the same inferred V gene, J gene, and CDR3 amino acid sequence. Percentage overlap between repertoires was calculated by dividing the number of shared unique clonotypes by the size of the smaller repertoire. RTK rarefaction, the Chao1 estimator, and Recon v2.1 estimates of unobserved clonotypes were used to assess repertoire richness. Generation probabilities were computed with OLGA for all TCRbeta clonotypes obtained by the gDNA method from a few donors. This is the immuneACCESS table as TCRdb keeps it, with only in-frame sequences that have V and J called. A part of the clones is gone; compared with another copy, unresolved V genes explain less than half, and the rest is unexplained. Clone size and the V and J calls come from that table; the DNA yielded D and trimming. The sample data list over 2 million clones, and over 85% of these were observed just once. Roughly 0.13% of the sample is taken by the ten largest.

The germline V gene encodes CDR1 SGHTA and CDR2 FQGNSA. Trimmed from V: 7 bases; trimmed from J: 13 bases; junction bases lacking a gene match: 9. Its CDR3 holds 13 amino acids, cysteine through phenylalanine. Here the CDR3 DNA is all that survives: 39 bases in frame from base 1. This specimen belongs to a study of shared clonotypes between healthy human individuals (dated by TCRdb to 2019 to 2021). Regarding the study in general: A few men and two women, aged 18 to 49 years, made up the cohort. To increase sequencing depth and limit assay-specific biases, TCR repertoire library preparation and sequencing were carried out by different laboratories using diverse techniques. For each donor, three plates each were used for CD4 naive and CD4 memory, two plates were used for CD8 naive, and one plate was used for CD8 memory. To estimate repertoire size and how much clonotype sharing occurs between individuals, the study deeply sequenced the blood TCR repertoires of 4 to 6 healthy adults. Per donor, leukapheresis produced somewhere between about 0.94 and 9 billion PBMCs.

The paper as a whole reports these results and caveats: Incomplete sequencing was indicated by rarefaction of sorted-subset datasets, despite the large sequencing depth. Larger estimated clonotype richness was generally found for naive subsets than for memory subsets. Sampling was restricted to blood, and TCR repertoires in tissues likely differ from the TCR repertoires found in blood. Pairwise subsampling indicated that sequencing depth was expected to affect the degree of clonotype sharing among donors. About 5% of naive CD4, around 3.6% of naive CD8, 2% to 2.5% of memory CD4, and about 0.4% of memory CD8 clonotypes were shared across several donors. Compared with non-shared clonotypes, clonotypes shared by all four sorted-subset donors had higher generation probabilities. Because the study included only a small number of donors, the genetic and exposure-history diversity represented was limited.

This sequence originates from a man aged 18 to 30 in good health. Recombination linked TRBV7-2 to TRBJ2-1, with 11 bases matching TRBD2. Sequenced: naive CD4+ T cells sorted from blood. What this sample's cell subset or site label stands for: CD45RA+ positively selected. The nucleotides read TGTGCCAGCACCAACCCGACTAGCGGGGTACAGTTCTTC. It translates to CASTNPTSGVQFF.